This T cell receptor beta chain was documented in a study of control samples from healthy donors and cancer patients. This CDR3 has 14 amino acids. The ends were cut back, 6 bases at V and 1 base at J, with 12 bases in the middle. The germline gives CDR1 MGHDK, CDR2 SYGVNS. The data were produced by immunoSEQ multiplex PCR, yet TCRdb's version contains in-frame clones alone and is incomplete. Among 55,000 to 85,000 clones listed, 80% to 90% were seen once. The sample comprised PBMCs. The chain employs TRBV25-1 and TRBJ2-5, with unresolved D. The clonotype comes from a woman between 45 and 60 years old with head and neck cancer. CDR3 loop: CASRPMGSQETQYF. CDR3 in DNA: TGTGCCAGCAGGCCCATGGGGTCCCAAGAGACCCAGTACTTC.